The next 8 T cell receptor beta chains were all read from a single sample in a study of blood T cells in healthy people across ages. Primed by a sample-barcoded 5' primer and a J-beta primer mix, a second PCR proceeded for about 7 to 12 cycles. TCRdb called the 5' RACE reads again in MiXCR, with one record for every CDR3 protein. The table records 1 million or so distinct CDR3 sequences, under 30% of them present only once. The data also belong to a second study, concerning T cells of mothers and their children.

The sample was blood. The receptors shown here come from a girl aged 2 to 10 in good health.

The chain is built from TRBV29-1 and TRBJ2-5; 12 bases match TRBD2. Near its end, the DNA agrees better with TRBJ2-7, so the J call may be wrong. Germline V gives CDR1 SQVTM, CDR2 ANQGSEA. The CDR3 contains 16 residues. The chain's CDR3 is CSVEEGLAGNSYEQYF. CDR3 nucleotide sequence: TGCAGCGTTGAAGAAGGACTAGCGGGGAACTCCTACGAGCAGTACTTC.

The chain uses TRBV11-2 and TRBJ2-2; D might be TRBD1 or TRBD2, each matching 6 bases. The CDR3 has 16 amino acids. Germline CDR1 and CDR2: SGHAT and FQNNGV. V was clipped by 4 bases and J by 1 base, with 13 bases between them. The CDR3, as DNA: TGTGCCAGCAGCTACAGAGGGGGGTGGAACACCGGGGAGCTGTTTTTT. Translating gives CASSYRGGWNTGELFF.

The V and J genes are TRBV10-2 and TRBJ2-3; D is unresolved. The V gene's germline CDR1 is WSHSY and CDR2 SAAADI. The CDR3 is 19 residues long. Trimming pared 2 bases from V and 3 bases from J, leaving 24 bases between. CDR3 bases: TGCGCCAGCAGTGAGAAATGGCCTGGTAGCTTCAAAGGGACAGATACGCAGTATTTT. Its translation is CASSEKWPGSFKGTDTQYF.

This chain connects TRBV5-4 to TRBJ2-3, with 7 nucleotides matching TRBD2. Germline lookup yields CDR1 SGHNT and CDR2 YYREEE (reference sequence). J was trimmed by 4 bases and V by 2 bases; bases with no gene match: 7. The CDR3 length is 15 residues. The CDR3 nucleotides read TGTGCCAGCAGCTTTGGCGGGAGTCCCGCAGATACGCAGTATTTT. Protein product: CASSFGGSPADTQYF.

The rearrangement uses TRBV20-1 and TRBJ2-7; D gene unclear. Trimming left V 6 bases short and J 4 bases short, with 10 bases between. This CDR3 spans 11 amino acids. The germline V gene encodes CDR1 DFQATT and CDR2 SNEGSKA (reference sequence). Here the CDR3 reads CSAVDGYEQYF. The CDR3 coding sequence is TGCAGTGCCGTTGATGGGTACGAGCAGTACTTC.

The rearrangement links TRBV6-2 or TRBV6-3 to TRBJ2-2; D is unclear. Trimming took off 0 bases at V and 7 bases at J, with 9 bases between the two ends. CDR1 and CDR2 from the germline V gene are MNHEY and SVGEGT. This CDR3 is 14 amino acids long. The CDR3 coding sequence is TGTGCCAGCAGTTACTCGAATCTTGGCGGGGAGCTGTTTTTT. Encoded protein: CASSYSNLGGELFF.

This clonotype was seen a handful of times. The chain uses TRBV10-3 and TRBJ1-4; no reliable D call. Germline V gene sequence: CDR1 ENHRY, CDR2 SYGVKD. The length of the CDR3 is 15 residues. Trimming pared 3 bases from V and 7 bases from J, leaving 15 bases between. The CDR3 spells CAISDPEGYGEKLFF. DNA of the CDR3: TGTGCCATCAGTGATCCCGAGGGTTACGGTGAAAAACTGTTTTTT.

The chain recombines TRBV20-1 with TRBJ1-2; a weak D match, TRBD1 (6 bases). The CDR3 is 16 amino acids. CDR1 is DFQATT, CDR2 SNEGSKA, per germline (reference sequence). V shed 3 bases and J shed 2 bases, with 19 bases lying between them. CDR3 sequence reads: CSASPANRDLNYGYTF. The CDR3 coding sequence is TGCAGTGCTAGTCCGGCCAACAGGGACCTAAACTATGGCTACACCTTC.